A single sample gave rise to the 15 T cell receptor beta chains below, sequenced in a study of T-cell memory formation after mild COVID-19 (dated by TCRdb to about 2021). Library generation was performed with 5' RACE. For sequencing, an Illumina NovaSeq 6000 was employed. The public reads were quality trimmed at Q25 with fastp and then assembled into clones with MiXCR by TCRdb, keeping productive beta chains. Rows are unified per CDR3 protein, each entry keeping the most common DNA and genes. In all, the sample holds approximately 340,000 distinct CDR3 sequences, and 10% to 15% of those were seen once. The ten largest clones add up to about a fifth of the sample. Material: PBMCs or a T cell subset sorted from them (not recorded which). These receptors were obtained from a man aged 18 to 35 who had mild COVID-19 (a few samples of this study predate the infection). The sample titles of this study are shuffled in the database, so cell type and time point are left out; the donor was told from shared clones.

The sample holds a few counts of this clonotype. The V gene is TRBV12-3 or TRBV12-4, the J gene TRBJ1-4, with no clear D. The CDR3 has 15 residues. Trimming removed 3 bases at V and 2 bases at J, with 10 bases between. CDR3 sequence reads: CASSFLTGTNEKLFF. The CDR3 DNA is TGTGCCAGCAGTTTTCTCACCGGGACTAATGAAAAACTGTTTTTT.

This clonotype turned up a few times. The chain links TRBV7-9 to TRBJ2-7; 8 nucleotides agree with TRBD1. With 5 bases clipped from V and 2 bases from J, the junction kept 5 bases outside the gene matches. The length of the CDR3 is 14 residues. CDR1 is SEHNR, CDR2 FQNEAQ, per germline (reference sequence). This CDR3 reads CASSTPTGAYEQYF. DNA for the CDR3: TGTGCCAGCAGCACCCCGACAGGGGCCTACGAGCAGTACTTC.

This clonotype has a single count. This sequence joins TRBV2 and TRBJ1-6, with no clear D. Germline V gene lookup returns CDR1 SNHLY and CDR2 FYNNEI. The CDR3 spans 13 residues. Between the trimmed V and J ends, which lost 8 bases and 7 bases, there was a span of 12 bases. The CDR3 reads CASLVTQNSPLHF. Here the CDR3 DNA reads TGTGCCAGCCTGGTGACACAGAATTCACCCCTCCACTTT.

This clonotype was seen more than once but under ten times. The chain couples TRBV7-2 to TRBJ2-1; D might be TRBD1 (6 bases). The CDR3 loop spans 14 amino acids. From germline, CDR1 is SGHTA and CDR2 FQGNSA. Trimming pared 5 bases from V and 7 bases from J, leaving 15 bases between. For the CDR3, the DNA is TGTGCCAGCAGCCCGCAGACAGGTTTGAATGAGCAGTTCTTC. The encoded protein is CASSPQTGLNEQFF.

In this sample, this clonotype turned up a few times. The rearrangement links TRBV7-2 to TRBJ2-5; 8 bases match TRBD2. The CDR3 is 14 amino acids. V shed 8 bases and J 2 bases; nucleotides not matched to a gene: 7. CDR1 and CDR2 from the germline V gene are SGHTA and FQGNSA. Here the CDR3 reads CASLRGTSQETQYF. DNA of the CDR3: TGTGCCAGCCTAAGGGGGACTAGTCAAGAGACCCAGTACTTC.

In DNA, the CDR3 is TGTGCCAGCTCACCACTAGCGGGGGGGGACTACGAGCAGTACTTC. Translating gives CASSPLAGGDYEQYF. V gene TRBV18 combines with J gene TRBJ2-7; 11 bases are shared with TRBD2. The CDR3 covers 15 residues. V shed 1 base and J 3 bases; nucleotides not matched to a gene: 2. Per the germline V gene, CDR1 is KGHSH and CDR2 is LQKENI.

Only a few counts were recorded for this clonotype. The chain uses TRBV4-1 and TRBJ1-5, with a weak D call TRBD1 (5 bases). This CDR3 spans 15 amino acids. Germline V gene data show CDR1 as MGHRA and CDR2 as YSYEKL. V lost 3 bases, J lost 3 bases, and 12 bases lay in between. Written as DNA, the CDR3 is TGCGCCAGCAGCCACGGACAAAGGGCCAATCAGCCCCAGCATTTT. Protein sequence: CASSHGQRANQPQHF.

The chain carries TRBV7-9 and TRBJ1-5; 8 bases are shared with TRBD1. V gave up 5 bases and J gave up 4 bases; unmatched junction bases: 7. The CDR3 is 15 amino acids. Looked up from germline, CDR1 is SEHNR and CDR2 is FQNEAQ (reference sequence). CDR3: CASSKTGGGNQPQHF. The CDR3 bases are TGTGCCAGCAGCAAAACAGGGGGTGGGAATCAGCCCCAGCATTTT.

This clonotype has more than one count but fewer than ten. The chain joins TRBV5-1 to TRBJ2-1; a weak D match, TRBD2 (6 bases). CDR3 length: 15 amino acids. Germline V lookup: CDR1 SGHRS, CDR2 YFSETQ. Trimming removed 3 bases from V and 5 bases from J, with 15 bases in between. CDR3 DNA: TGCGCCAGCAGCTCCATATCCGGGACTGACAATGAGCAGTTCTTC. Encoded protein: CASSSISGTDNEQFF.

This sequence joins TRBV2 and TRBJ1-1; D remains ambiguous. This CDR3 is built from 16 residues. Germline lookup yields CDR1 SNHLY and CDR2 FYNNEI. The CDR3, as DNA: TGTGTGGTTGTCATGAGGGCCGTCAATCAGAACACTGAAGCTTTCTTT. Translated: CVVVMRAVNQNTEAFF.

CDR3 sequence (DNA): TGTGCCAGCAGTGAGGGTCTGGAAGGGCAGTACTTC. Translating gives CASSEGLEGQYF. The genes are TRBV25-1 and TRBJ2-7; D uncertain. V lost 3 bases, J lost 9 bases, and 12 bases lay in between. In germline, CDR1 is MGHDK, CDR2 SYGVNS. The CDR3 runs to 12 residues.

This clonotype was observed a few times. The V gene is TRBV2, the J gene TRBJ2-2, with D possibly TRBD1 on 6 matching bases. The CDR3 consists of 15 residues. Germline CDR1 SNHLY, CDR2 FYNNEI. V gave up 10 bases and J gave up 0 bases, with 15 bases separating them. The DNA of the CDR3 is TGTGCCACACTATCCGGGACAACGAACACCGGGGAGCTGTTTTTT. It translates to CATLSGTTNTGELFF. Using reference TRBV2 and TRBJ2-2 for the parts outside the CDR3, the full variable domain is EPEVTQTPSHQVTQMGQEVILRCVPISNHLYFYWYRQILGQKVEFLVSFYNNEISEKSEIFDDQFSVERPDGSNFTLKIRSTKLEDSAMYFCATLSGTTNTGELFFGEGSRLTVL.

This clonotype was counted a few times. An end of the junction differs from the germline gene, which may be a read error. The chain joins TRBV4-3 to TRBJ2-2, with TRBD2 matching 8 bases. This CDR3 has 13 amino acids. Germline loops: CDR1 LGHNA, CDR2 YSLEER. The CDR3 DNA follows: TGCTCCAGCAGCCAAACTAGCGGCGGGGAGCTGTTTTTT. This translates into CSSSQTSGGELFF.

This clonotype was recorded once. The chain is built from TRBV15 and TRBJ2-3; possibly TRBD1 or TRBD2 for D (6 bases each). The CDR3 has 16 residues. V dropped 3 bases and J dropped 0 bases, with 13 bases sitting between them. Germline V CDR1 and CDR2: LNHNV, YYDKDF (reference sequence). The chain's CDR3 is CATSSPRGVSTDTQYF. CDR3 nucleotide sequence: TGTGCCACCAGCAGCCCTAGGGGGGTTAGCACAGATACGCAGTATTTT.

In this sample, this clonotype turned up a few times. The chain uses TRBV6-5 and TRBJ1-3; TRBD1 is a possible D gene (5 bases). There are 15 residues in the CDR3. V lost 0 bases and J lost 4, with 10 bases in between. Germline V gene data show CDR1 as MNHEY and CDR2 as SVGAGI. Here the CDR3 DNA reads TGTGCCAGCAGTTACTCCCCAGGGCTCGGAAACACCATATATTTT. Residues: CASSYSPGLGNTIYF.